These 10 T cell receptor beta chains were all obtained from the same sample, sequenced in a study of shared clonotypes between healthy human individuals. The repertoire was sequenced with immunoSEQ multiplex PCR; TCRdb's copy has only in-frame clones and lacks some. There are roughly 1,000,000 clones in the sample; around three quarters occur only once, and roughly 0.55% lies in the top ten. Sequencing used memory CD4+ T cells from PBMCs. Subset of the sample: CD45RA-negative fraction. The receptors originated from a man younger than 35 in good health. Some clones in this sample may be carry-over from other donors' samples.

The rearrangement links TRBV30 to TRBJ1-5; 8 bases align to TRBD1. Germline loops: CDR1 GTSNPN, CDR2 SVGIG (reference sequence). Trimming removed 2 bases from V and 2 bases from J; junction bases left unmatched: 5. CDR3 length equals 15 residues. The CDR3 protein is CAWSPQTGGNQPQHF. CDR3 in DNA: TGTGCCTGGAGTCCGCAGACAGGGGGCAATCAGCCCCAGCATTTT.

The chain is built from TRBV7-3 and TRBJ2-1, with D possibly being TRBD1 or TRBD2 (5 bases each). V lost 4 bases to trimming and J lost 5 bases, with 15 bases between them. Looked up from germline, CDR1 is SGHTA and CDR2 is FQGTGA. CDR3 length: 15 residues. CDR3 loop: CASSSHGAPNNEQFF. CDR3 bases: TGTGCCAGCAGCTCACACGGGGCTCCTAACAATGAGCAGTTCTTC.

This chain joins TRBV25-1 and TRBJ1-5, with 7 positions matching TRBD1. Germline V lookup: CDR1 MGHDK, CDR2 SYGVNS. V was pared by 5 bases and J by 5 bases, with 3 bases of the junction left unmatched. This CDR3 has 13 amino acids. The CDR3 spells CASSRQGDQPQHF. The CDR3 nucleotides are TGTGCCAGCAGTCGACAGGGTGATCAGCCCCAGCATTTT.

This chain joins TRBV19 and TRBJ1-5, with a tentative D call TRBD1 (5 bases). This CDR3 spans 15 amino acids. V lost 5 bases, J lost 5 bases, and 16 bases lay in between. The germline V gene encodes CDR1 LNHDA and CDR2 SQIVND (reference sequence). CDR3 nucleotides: TGTGCCAGTAGTTCCCCAGGGAGGGTTGATCAGCCCCAGCATTTT. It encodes CASSSPGRVDQPQHF.

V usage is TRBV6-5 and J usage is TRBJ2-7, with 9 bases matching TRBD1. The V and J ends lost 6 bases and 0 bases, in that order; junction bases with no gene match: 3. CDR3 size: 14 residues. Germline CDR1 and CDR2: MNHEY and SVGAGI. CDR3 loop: CASRKGQGSYEQYF. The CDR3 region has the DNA TGTGCCAGCAGGAAGGGACAGGGCTCCTACGAGCAGTACTTC.

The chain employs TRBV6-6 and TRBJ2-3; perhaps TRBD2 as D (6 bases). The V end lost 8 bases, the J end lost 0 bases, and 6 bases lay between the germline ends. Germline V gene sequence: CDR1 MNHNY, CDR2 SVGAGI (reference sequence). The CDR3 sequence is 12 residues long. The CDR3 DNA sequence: TGTGCCAGCGCGGGGAGCACAGATACGCAGTATTTT. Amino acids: CASAGSTDTQYF.

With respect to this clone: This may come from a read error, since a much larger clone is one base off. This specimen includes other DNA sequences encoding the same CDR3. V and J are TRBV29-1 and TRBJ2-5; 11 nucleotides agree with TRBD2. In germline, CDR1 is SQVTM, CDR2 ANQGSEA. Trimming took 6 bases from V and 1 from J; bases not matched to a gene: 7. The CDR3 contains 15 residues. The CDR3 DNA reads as TGCAGCGTGAACCTAGCGGGAGGAATCCAAGAGACCCAGTACTTC. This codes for CSVNLAGGIQETQYF. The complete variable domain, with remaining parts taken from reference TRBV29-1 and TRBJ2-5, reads SAVISQKPSRDICQRGTSLTIQCQVDSQVTMMFWYRQQPGQSLTLIATANQGSEATYESGFVIDKFPISRPNLTFSTLTVSNMSPEDSSIYLCSVNLAGGIQETQYFGPGTRLLVL.

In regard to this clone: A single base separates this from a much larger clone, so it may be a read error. For the CDR3, the DNA is TGTGCCAGCAGCTTAGTCAGCCATGGCTACACCTTC. It translates to CASSLVSHGYTF. The chain couples TRBV7-6 to TRBJ1-2; D ambiguous. V was shortened by 1 base and J by 6 bases, with 6 bases between the two germline ends. Germline CDR1 SGHVS, CDR2 FNYEAQ. This CDR3 is 12 amino acids long.

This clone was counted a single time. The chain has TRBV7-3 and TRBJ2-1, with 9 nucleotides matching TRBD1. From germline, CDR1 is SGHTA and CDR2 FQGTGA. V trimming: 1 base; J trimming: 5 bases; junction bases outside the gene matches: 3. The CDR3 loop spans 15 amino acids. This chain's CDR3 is CASSLRDRENNEQFF. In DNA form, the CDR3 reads TGTGCCAGCAGCTTAAGGGACAGGGAGAACAATGAGCAGTTCTTC.

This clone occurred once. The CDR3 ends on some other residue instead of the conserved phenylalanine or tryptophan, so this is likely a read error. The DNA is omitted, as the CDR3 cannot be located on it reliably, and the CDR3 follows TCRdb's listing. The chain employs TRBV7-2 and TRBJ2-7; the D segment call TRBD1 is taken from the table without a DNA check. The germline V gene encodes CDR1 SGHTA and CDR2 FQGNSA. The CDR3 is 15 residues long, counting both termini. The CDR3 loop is CASSLMGGGLDRLIA.